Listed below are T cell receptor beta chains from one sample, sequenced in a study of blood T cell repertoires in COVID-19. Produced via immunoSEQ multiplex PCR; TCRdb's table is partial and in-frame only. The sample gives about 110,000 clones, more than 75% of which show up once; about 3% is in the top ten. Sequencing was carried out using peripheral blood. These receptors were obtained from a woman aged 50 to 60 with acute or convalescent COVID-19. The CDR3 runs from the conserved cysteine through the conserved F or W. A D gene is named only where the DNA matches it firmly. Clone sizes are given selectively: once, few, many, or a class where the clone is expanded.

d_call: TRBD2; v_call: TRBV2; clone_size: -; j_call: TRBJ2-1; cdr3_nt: TGTGCCAGCAGTGAAGCCTTTAGCGGGAATGAGCAGTTCTTC; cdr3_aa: CASSEAFSGNEQFF
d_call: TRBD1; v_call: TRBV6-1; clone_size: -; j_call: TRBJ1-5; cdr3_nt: TGTGCCAGCAGTGTCGGGACAGGAACCCTTAGCAATCAGCCCCAGCATTTT; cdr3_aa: CASSVGTGTLSNQPQHF
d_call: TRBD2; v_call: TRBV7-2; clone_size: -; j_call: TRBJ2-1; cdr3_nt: TGTGCCAGCAGCTTAAACAGCGGGGATCATCGGGAGCAGTTCTTC; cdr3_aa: CASSLNSGDHREQFF
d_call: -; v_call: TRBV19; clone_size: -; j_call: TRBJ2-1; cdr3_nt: TGTGCCAGTAGTATAGTTGGAGCCTCCAATGAGCAGTTCTTC; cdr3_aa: CASSIVGASNEQFF
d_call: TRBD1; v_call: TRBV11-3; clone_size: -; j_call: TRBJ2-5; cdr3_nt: TGTGCCAGCAGCTTAGGAAGCGCGGGACAGGGTTTGGAGACCCAGTACTTC; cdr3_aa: CASSLGSAGQGLETQYF
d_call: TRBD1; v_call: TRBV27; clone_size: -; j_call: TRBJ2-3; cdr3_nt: TGTGCCAGCAGTTCGTGGGACAGGGGACGCACAGATACGCAGTATTTT; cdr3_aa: CASSSWDRGRTDTQYF
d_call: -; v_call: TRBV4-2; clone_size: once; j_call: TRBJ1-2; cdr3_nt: TGTGCCAGCAGCCAAGAGCAACAGGATTCTTTCTATGGCTACACCTTC; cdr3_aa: CASSQEQQDSFYGYTF
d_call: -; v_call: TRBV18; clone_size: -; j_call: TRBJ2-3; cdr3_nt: TGTGCCAGCTCCGGAGCAGATACGCAGTATTTT; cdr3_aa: CASSGADTQYF
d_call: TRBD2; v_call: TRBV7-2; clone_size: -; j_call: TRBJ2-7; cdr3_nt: TGTGCCAGCAGCCCCCCTAGCGGGAGCTTCTACGAGCAGTACTTC; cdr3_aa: CASSPPSGSFYEQYF
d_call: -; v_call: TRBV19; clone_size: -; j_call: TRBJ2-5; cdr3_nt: TGTGCCAGTAGTCAACTGATTTGGGAGACCCAGTACTTC; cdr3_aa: CASSQLIWETQYF
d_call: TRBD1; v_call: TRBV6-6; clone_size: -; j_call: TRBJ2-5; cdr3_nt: TGTGCCAGCAGAACTGGACAGGGGCGGGAAGAGACCCAGTACTTC; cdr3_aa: CASRTGQGREETQYF
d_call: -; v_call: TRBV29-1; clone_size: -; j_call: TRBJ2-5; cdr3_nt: TGCAGCGTTGACAGGGGTGGGGAGACCCAGTACTTC; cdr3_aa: CSVDRGGETQYF
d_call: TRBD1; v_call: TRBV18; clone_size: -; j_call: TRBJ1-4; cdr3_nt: TGTGCCAGCTCACCAGCGACAGGGGAGGAATTGTTTTTT; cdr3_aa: CASSPATGEELFF
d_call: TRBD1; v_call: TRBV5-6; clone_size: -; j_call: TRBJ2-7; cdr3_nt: TGTGCCAGCAGCTTGGGGCCAGGGGGTCAGTACGAGCAGTACTTC; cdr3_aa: CASSLGPGGQYEQYF
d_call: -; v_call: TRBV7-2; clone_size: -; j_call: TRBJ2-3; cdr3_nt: TGTGCCAGCAGTTCGGGAGCTCCTGGGACAGATACGCAGTATTTT; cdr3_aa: CASSSGAPGTDTQYF